This TCR beta chain comes out of a study of cytomegalovirus exposure and HLA in healthy donors. With 60 Vbeta and 13 Jbeta primers, the PCR was carried out. TCRdb keeps only in-frame clones here, not all; method: immunoSEQ multiplex PCR. The data show 130,000 or so clones, with 76% seen just once and 1.8% held by the top ten. Points from the study as a whole: A few CMV-associated chains were confirmed in vitro to be specific for CMV antigens.

The CDR3 is 15 residues long. Germline V gene data show CDR1 as SGHTA and CDR2 as FQGTGA. V was shortened by 5 bases and J by 2 bases, with 14 bases between the two germline ends. This clone was observed a handful of times. Its antigen remains unidentified. The receptor was derived from a female donor in good health and CMV-seropositive. Sequencing was carried out using PBMCs. The gene calls are TRBV7-3 and TRBJ2-3; D unclear. The CDR3 loop reads CASSPTPALTDTQYF. The CDR3 DNA reads as TGTGCCAGCAGCCCTACGCCCGCCCTCACAGATACGCAGTATTTT.